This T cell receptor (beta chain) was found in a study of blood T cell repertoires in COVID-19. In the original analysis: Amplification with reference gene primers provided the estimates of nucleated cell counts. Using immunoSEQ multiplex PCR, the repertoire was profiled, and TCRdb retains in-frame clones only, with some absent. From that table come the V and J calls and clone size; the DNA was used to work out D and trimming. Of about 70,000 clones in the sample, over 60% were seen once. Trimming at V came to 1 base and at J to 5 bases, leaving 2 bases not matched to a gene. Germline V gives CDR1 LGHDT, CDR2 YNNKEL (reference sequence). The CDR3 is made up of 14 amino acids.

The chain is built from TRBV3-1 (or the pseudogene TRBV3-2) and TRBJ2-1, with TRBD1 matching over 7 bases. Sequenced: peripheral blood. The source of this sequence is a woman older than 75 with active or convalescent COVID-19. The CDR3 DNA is TGTGCCAGCAGCCAAGGCGGACAGGACAATGAGCAGTTCTTC. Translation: CASSQGGQDNEQFF.